This T cell receptor (beta chain) was sequenced during a study of beta chain features in type 1 diabetes (dated by TCRdb to about 2018). Study-wide context: Mean age, gender distribution, total cell number and subset yield did not differ between patients and healthy donors. Across all samples, around 100 million sorted cells were examined, and cell number per subset correlated strongly with RNA yield. In the study, recently diagnosed type 1 diabetes patients and matched healthy donors were compared on the TCRB repertoires of their sorted circulating CD4+ T cell subsets. Whereas all 30 or so donors provided naive and central memory subsets, regulatory and stem cell-like memory subsets were isolated from just 8 patients and roughly 8 healthy donors.

The entire isolated RNA was reverse transcribed using the High Capacity cDNA Reverse Transcription Kit, and thus expressed TCRB transcripts were sequenced. Deep immunoSEQ sequencing was performed on naive, central memory and regulatory T cell samples, with an average of roughly 3.5 million total reads per sample. After sorted cells were lysed in RLT buffer, RNA was extracted with DNase-treated RNeasy Micro or Mini kits, with the choice depending on cell number. Each cell subset was processed separately to prevent cross-contamination, with patient and healthy donor samples processed together. Using the immunoSEQ multiplex PCR, TCRB sequences were amplified from cDNA into 87-bp fragments spanning the CDR3 region. Amplicons were sequenced on the Illumina HiSeq platform. In the original analysis: PCR bias was computationally corrected using synthetic template baselines, reads within Hamming distance 2 were collapsed, and singletons that could not be merged were discarded. By aligning reads against IMGT, V, D and J genes, CDR3 length, and insertions or deletions at six rearrangement sites were assigned. Within each subset, clonotype counts were normalized to sorted cell number, and only after that were true diversity and Gini coefficients computed with the tcR R package. The overlap coefficient, calculated on TCRB nucleotide sequences, was used to quantify repertoire sharing. TCRdb mirrors the immuneACCESS table, restricted to in-frame sequences. Some clones are absent from its copies; in checked studies, under half trace to an unresolved V gene, and the reason for the others is unknown. V and J calls plus clone size are reproduced from that table; the DNA served to infer D and trimming. The sample contains approximately 170,000 clones, approximately 8.4% of them found a single time. Jointly, the top ten make up roughly 0.46% of the sample.

The full study reports these points: Naive, central memory and regulatory TCRB repertoires appeared more similar among patients than among healthy donors. A moderate but significant shortening of TCRB CDR3 length was observed in type 1 diabetes patients in all four CD4+ subsets. Only small numbers of individuals were included in the HLA sub-analyses, which left unresolved whether HLA type had any influence on TCRB rearrangement. PCR may preferentially amplify shorter templates, but because patient and control samples were amplified and corrected together, any resulting skew would affect both groups equally. Because cDNA was sequenced instead of genomic DNA, highly expressing activated cells could be over-represented, though the groups showed no difference in activation or CD3 levels. At VDJ recombination sites, type 1 diabetes patients had fewer insertions and more deleted nucleotides, which implies abnormalities in thymic rearrangement.

Each donor gave one peripheral blood draw, roughly 120 mL on average, collected into heparinised tubes. Using a panel that included CD45RO, CCR7, CD25, CD127, CD95 and CD27, naive, central memory, regulatory and stem cell-like memory CD4+ T cells were sorted on a BD FACSAria II. Purity was above 95% for every sorted population. PBMCs were isolated immediately by Lymphoprep density gradient centrifugation and stained directly without culture. Samples were stained and sorted in pairs, with one healthy donor and one patient per experiment, so that batch effects were minimized. This clone was counted at least ten times. This clone's antigen is unknown. No clone much larger than this one lies a single base away; base qualities are absent. CDR1 and CDR2, per the germline V gene, are KGHSH and LQKENI. Germline trimming: 8 bases from V, 3 bases from J; junction bases outside gene matches: 10. The CDR3 starts with the cysteine, ends with the phenylalanine, and has 14 residues. Only the CDR3 region is kept as DNA, spanning 42 bases read in frame from base 1.

The chain is assembled from TRBV18 and TRBJ2-7, with 7 junctional bases fitting TRBD1. Sequenced: central memory CD4+ T cells from blood. The sequence was collected from a young man with type 1 diabetes. The nucleotide sequence is given as TGTGCCAGCACCGGCATGGGACAGTACTACGAGCAGTACTTC. Its translation is CASTGMGQYYEQYF.